Listed here are 31 T cell receptor beta chains from one sample, sequenced in a study of blood T cell repertoires in COVID-19. Sequencing used immunoSEQ multiplex PCR; TCRdb keeps in-frame clones, though not all of them. The profile shows roughly 260,000 clones, about 89% of them singletons. The specimen sequenced was peripheral blood. The receptors were sampled from a woman between 45 and 65 years old with acute or convalescent COVID-19.

The chain employs TRBV19 and TRBJ1-1; D is perhaps TRBD1 (5 bases). Between the trimmed V and J ends, which lost 6 bases and 5 bases, there was a span of 16 bases. CDR3 length: 14 amino acids. Germline assignment: CDR1 LNHDA and CDR2 SQIVND (reference sequence). The CDR3 DNA sequence: TGTGCCAGTAGGCCCCCCGGGGGTAGGACTGAAGCTTTCTTT. This gives the protein CASRPPGGRTEAFF.

V usage is TRBV2 and J usage is TRBJ1-2, with D maybe TRBD1 (5 bases). The length of the CDR3 is 12 residues. With 4 bases removed from V and 5 bases from J, the gap between germline ends came to 8 bases. CDR1 and CDR2 from the germline V gene are SNHLY and FYNNEI. Written as DNA, the CDR3 is TGTGCCAGCAGTGGACAGACGTATGGCTACACCTTC. Translating gives CASSGQTYGYTF.

The chain recombines TRBV10-3 with TRBJ2-3; 7 bases agree with TRBD1. Germline values: CDR1 ENHRY, CDR2 SYGVKD. J lost 5 bases, V lost 6 bases, and 8 bases had no gene match. The CDR3 has 14 amino acids. CDR3 region: CAISSRQGRDTQYF. CDR3 nucleotides: TGTGCCATCAGCTCTCGACAGGGACGAGATACGCAGTATTTT.

In its sample, this clone was seen a few times. The chain is built from TRBV11-3 and TRBJ2-6; D not resolved. V was shortened by 5 bases and J by 2 bases, with 13 bases between the two germline ends. The CDR3 is 16 residues long. Germline CDR1 SGHNT, CDR2 YENEEA. The CDR3 here is CASSRTEIPGANVLTF. CDR3 DNA sequence: TGTGCCAGCAGCCGTACAGAAATCCCTGGGGCCAACGTCCTGACTTTC.

V is TRBV6-5 and J is TRBJ1-5; TRBD1 is a possible D gene (5 bases). The CDR3 covers 14 residues. Per germline, CDR1 MNHEY and CDR2 SVGAGI. V was clipped by 7 bases and J by 4 bases, with 14 bases between them. The CDR3 DNA reads TGTGCCAGCACCCTACGTCGGGGGAATCAGCCCCAGCATTTT. Protein sequence: CASTLRRGNQPQHF.

About this clone itself: Other DNA variants within this sample encode the same CDR3. The rearrangement links TRBV7-9 to TRBJ2-1; 7 bases map to TRBD2. Germline CDR1 and CDR2: SEHNR and FQNEAQ (reference sequence). V lost 4 bases, J lost 10 bases, and 10 bases stayed unmatched. The CDR3 is made up of 14 amino acids. The CDR3 here is CASSSRTSSDEQFF. The CDR3 DNA follows: TGTGCCAGCAGCTCGAGGACTAGTTCCGACGAGCAGTTCTTC.

The chain couples TRBV15 to TRBJ1-1, with a tentative D call TRBD1 (6 bases). Germline CDR1 LNHNV, CDR2 YYDKDF (reference sequence). This CDR3 is built from 13 residues. V was pared by 0 bases and J by 8 bases, with 10 bases between. The CDR3 DNA reads TGTGCCACCAGCAGAGATCGGACAGAAGAAGCTTTCTTT. As protein: CATSRDRTEEAFF.

The V call is TRBV7-9, the J call TRBJ2-7; TRBD1 matches at 9 bases. This CDR3 spans 16 amino acids. The germline V gene encodes CDR1 SEHNR and CDR2 FQNEAQ (reference sequence). V shed 1 base and J 3 bases; nucleotides not matched to a gene: 7. The CDR3 sequence is CASSLGVGDRDYEQYF. The CDR3 region has the DNA TGTGCCAGCAGCTTAGGGGTAGGGGACAGGGACTACGAGCAGTACTTC.

This clone was seen a single time. This sequence joins TRBV4-2 and TRBJ2-7; D is uncertain. Deletions cut 4 bases from V and 6 bases from J, with 13 bases between. Per germline, CDR1 LGHNA and CDR2 YNFKEQ. The CDR3 has 13 residues. In nucleotides, the CDR3 is TGTGCCAGCAGCCTCAACCTAGAGCGCGAGCAGTACTTC. Encoded protein: CASSLNLEREQYF.

The V call is TRBV15, the J call TRBJ2-3, with D maybe TRBD2 (6 bases). The CDR3 loop spans 14 amino acids. V shed 5 bases and J shed 6 bases, with 15 bases lying between them. Germline lookup yields CDR1 LNHNV and CDR2 YYDKDF (reference sequence). DNA of the CDR3: TGTGCCACCAGCGCCCGCGGGGCCGGGGATACGCAGTATTTT. This encodes CATSARGAGDTQYF.

V and J are TRBV5-1 and TRBJ2-1, with 7 bases that match TRBD2. The CDR3 sequence is 21 residues long. Germline loops: CDR1 SGHRS, CDR2 YFSETQ. Trimming removed 4 bases from V and 0 bases from J; junction bases left unmatched: 22. Written as DNA, the CDR3 is TGCGCCAGCAGCCGGACGGCAGCCGGCCTAGCGGTACGAAGCTCCTACAATGAGCAGTTCTTC. Its translation is CASSRTAAGLAVRSSYNEQFF.

The V and J genes are TRBV19 and TRBJ1-1; weak D call: TRBD1 (5 bases). CDR1 is LNHDA and CDR2 is SQIVND in the germline V gene (reference sequence). The CDR3 has 13 amino acids. Trimming stripped 3 bases from V and 5 bases from J, with 10 bases between. The CDR3 coding sequence is TGTGCCAGTAGTATGTGGGGGGGGACTGAAGCTTTCTTT. Its translation: CASSMWGGTEAFF.

The rearrangement links TRBV24-1 to TRBJ2-5; D not resolved. V lost 3 bases and J 5 bases, leaving 9 bases between the germline ends. The CDR3 runs to 13 residues. CDR1 KGHDR and CDR2 SFDVKD come from the germline V gene. CDR3 nucleotide sequence: TGTGCCACCAGTGATGAAGTGAGGGAGACCCAGTACTTC. Its protein product is CATSDEVRETQYF.

The chain recombines TRBV6-5 with TRBJ2-3; 7 nucleotides agree with TRBD1. The germline gives CDR1 MNHEY, CDR2 SVGAGI. CDR3 length equals 14 residues. V gave up 2 bases and J gave up 1 base; unmatched junction bases: 0. This CDR3 is CASSYRGRTDTQYF. The DNA of the CDR3 is TGTGCCAGCAGTTACAGGGGGCGCACAGATACGCAGTATTTT.

This sequence joins TRBV6-4 and TRBJ2-1, with 8 positions matching TRBD2. Germline CDR1 is MRHNA and CDR2 is SNTAGT. This CDR3 is 14 amino acids long. V dropped 6 bases and J dropped 2; count of bases not matched to a gene: 3. CDR3: CASSTSGAYNEQFF. The CDR3 bases are TGTGCCAGCAGCACTAGCGGAGCCTACAATGAGCAGTTCTTC.

The chain carries TRBV5-1 and TRBJ2-2, with 12 positions matching TRBD2. V lost 5 bases and J lost 6; bases outside the gene matches: 5. This CDR3 has 15 amino acids. CDR1 is SGHRS and CDR2 is YFSETQ in the germline V gene. Here the CDR3 DNA reads TGCGCCAGCAGTAATTGGACTAGCGGGGCCGGGGAGCTGTTTTTT. It specifies CASSNWTSGAGELFF.

The V and J genes are TRBV7-2 and TRBJ2-2; tentatively, D is TRBD1 (6 bases). Per the germline V gene, CDR1 is SGHTA and CDR2 is FQGNSA. Trimming took off 4 bases at V and 0 bases at J, with 9 bases between the two ends. The CDR3 runs to 15 residues. The CDR3 loop is CASSSWTANTGELFF. CDR3 nucleotide sequence: TGTGCCAGCAGCTCCTGGACAGCGAACACCGGGGAGCTGTTTTTT. Combining the CDR3 with reference TRBV7-2 and TRBJ2-2 gives the whole variable domain GAGVSQSPSNKVTEKGKDVELRCDPISGHTALYWYRQSLGQGLEFLIYFQGNSAPDKSGLPSDRFSAERTGGSVSTLTIQRTQQEDSAVYLCASSSWTANTGELFFGEGSRLTVL.

The chain is built from TRBV10-3 and TRBJ2-5, with 8 bases identical to TRBD2. J gave up 1 base and V 7 bases, and 8 bases lay outside the gene matches. The CDR3 sequence is 15 residues long. Germline CDR1 reads ENHRY; CDR2 reads SYGVKD. The CDR3 loop is CAITPAGGSQETQYF. In DNA, the CDR3 is TGTGCCATCACTCCGGCGGGGGGCAGCCAAGAGACCCAGTACTTC.

The chain joins TRBV18 to TRBJ1-1, with 8 nucleotides matching TRBD1. Germline lookup yields CDR1 KGHSH and CDR2 LQKENI. Losses at the gene ends were 5 bases for V and 3 bases for J; bases not matched to a gene: 8. The CDR3 spans 15 residues. The CDR3 nucleotides read TGTGCCAGCTCAGGGACAGGTGGGGACGACACTGAAGCTTTCTTT. Translated, it gives CASSGTGGDDTEAFF.

The J gene is TRBJ1-1, the V gene TRBV7-2, with 8 bases lining up with TRBD1. From germline, CDR1 is SGHTA and CDR2 FQGNSA. J gave up 3 bases and V 5 bases, and 11 bases lay outside the gene matches. The CDR3 loop spans 16 amino acids. The CDR3 is CASSATRGRWDTEAFF. CDR3 nucleotides: TGTGCCAGCAGCGCCACCAGGGGGCGTTGGGACACTGAAGCTTTCTTT. The complete variable domain, with remaining parts taken from reference TRBV7-2 and TRBJ1-1, reads GAGVSQSPSNKVTEKGKDVELRCDPISGHTALYWYRQSLGQGLEFLIYFQGNSAPDKSGLPSDRFSAERTGGSVSTLTIQRTQQEDSAVYLCASSATRGRWDTEAFFGQGTRLTVV.

Remarks on this clone: This CDR3 is also generated by other DNA sequences in the sample. The J gene is TRBJ2-2, the V gene TRBV29-1; perhaps TRBD2 as D (6 bases). Germline V lookup: CDR1 SQVTM, CDR2 ANQGSEA. This CDR3 is 13 amino acids long. V gave up 1 base and J gave up 6 bases, with 9 bases separating them. The CDR3 DNA reads as TGCAGCGTTGAAGGGGGGGTAGCCGGGGAGCTGTTTTTT. This sequence encodes CSVEGGVAGELFF.

The chain uses TRBV19 and TRBJ1-4; D is ambiguous. The CDR3 extends over 13 amino acids. Germline CDR1 and CDR2: LNHDA and SQIVND (reference sequence). V was clipped by 4 bases and J by 10 bases, with 13 bases between them. Here the CDR3 reads CASSTEVYGKLFF. CDR3 DNA: TGTGCCAGTAGTACCGAGGTGTATGGAAAACTGTTTTTT.

On this clone: The sample has other DNA sequences that encode this CDR3 too. V is TRBV5-1 and J is TRBJ2-5; TRBD2 matches at 14 bases. The length of the CDR3 is 15 residues. Germline V gives CDR1 SGHRS, CDR2 YFSETQ. Trimming removed 0 bases from V and 5 bases from J; junction bases left unmatched: 0. The CDR3 spells CASSLGLAGGETQYF. CDR3 bases: TGCGCCAGCAGCTTGGGACTAGCGGGAGGGGAGACCCAGTACTTC. Using reference TRBV5-1 and TRBJ2-5 for the parts outside the CDR3, the full variable domain is KAGVTQTPRYLIKTRGQQVTLSCSPISGHRSVSWYQQTPGQGLQFLFEYFSETQRNKGNFPGRFSGRQFSNSRSEMNVSTLELGDSALYLCASSLGLAGGETQYFGPGTRLLVL.

The chain combines TRBV28 with TRBJ1-2, with a weak D call TRBD1 (5 bases). The CDR3 extends over 14 amino acids. From germline, CDR1 is MDHEN and CDR2 SYDVKM. V was trimmed by 11 bases and J by 8 bases, leaving 24 bases between them. The CDR3, as DNA: TGTGCCGCGGCCGAGAACAGGCCGATGCGAGGCTACACCTTC. It encodes CAAAENRPMRGYTF.

The gene calls are TRBV5-1 and TRBJ1-5; 8 nucleotides match TRBD1. The germline CDR1 and CDR2 sequences are SGHRS and YFSETQ. This CDR3 region has 14 residues. The junction had 6 bases not matched to a gene; V was cut back by 5 bases and J by 5 bases. The CDR3 region has the DNA TGCGCCAGCAGTTTTGGACAGGGAGATCAGCCCCAGCATTTT. This codes for CASSFGQGDQPQHF.

This clone came up a few times. V gene TRBV2 combines with J gene TRBJ2-3; 10 nucleotides align to TRBD2. Germline CDR1 SNHLY, CDR2 FYNNEI. The trim removed 2 bases at V and 2 bases at J, leaving 10 bases unmatched. This CDR3 is built from 18 residues. In DNA form, the CDR3 reads TGTGCCAGCAGTGAATTACTAGCGGGATACAGCCTCACAGATACGCAGTATTTT. Translation: CASSELLAGYSLTDTQYF. Supplemented by reference TRBV2 and TRBJ2-3, the full variable domain reads EPEVTQTPSHQVTQMGQEVILRCVPISNHLYFYWYRQILGQKVEFLVSFYNNEISEKSEIFDDQFSVERPDGSNFTLKIRSTKLEDSAMYFCASSELLAGYSLTDTQYFGPGTRLTVL.

The rearrangement uses TRBV18 and TRBJ1-4, with 7 bases identical to TRBD1. CDR3 size: 14 residues. Germline V CDR1 and CDR2: KGHSH, LQKENI. Trimming cost V 2 bases and J 7 bases; bases outside gene matches: 4. The CDR3 protein is CASSPDRVAEKLFF. As DNA, the CDR3 is TGTGCCAGCTCACCAGACAGGGTGGCTGAAAAACTGTTTTTT.

J is TRBJ2-1 and V is TRBV3-1 (or the pseudogene TRBV3-2); D is ambiguous. The CDR3 runs to 15 residues. The V gene's germline CDR1 is LGHDT and CDR2 YNNKEL (reference sequence). With 0 bases removed from V and 4 bases from J, the gap between germline ends came to 10 bases. The DNA for the CDR3 is TGTGCCAGCAGCCAAGAGTCAGCGAGATACAATGAGCAGTTCTTC. Translating it yields CASSQESARYNEQFF.

This clone was picked up one time. The chain recombines TRBV7-8 with TRBJ1-2; perhaps TRBD1 as D (6 bases). V was trimmed by 5 bases and J by 8 bases, leaving 24 bases between them. CDR1 is SGHVS and CDR2 is FQNEAQ in the germline V gene. The CDR3 contains 16 residues. DNA for the CDR3: TGTGCCAGCAGCCAGGGTCCAGGGAGGGGGAATCGCGGCTACACCTTC. Protein: CASSQGPGRGNRGYTF.

The rearrangement links TRBV9 to TRBJ2-5, with 9 bases identical to TRBD2. Germline V gene data show CDR1 as SGDLS and CDR2 as YYNGEE. Trimming cost V 0 bases and J 4 bases; bases outside gene matches: 7. This CDR3 is 16 amino acids long. This CDR3 reads CASSVGDSGSGETQYF. The CDR3 nucleotides are TGTGCCAGCAGCGTAGGGGATAGCGGGAGTGGAGAGACCCAGTACTTC.

This sequence joins TRBV3-1 (or the pseudogene TRBV3-2) and TRBJ2-7; 10 nucleotides align to TRBD1. CDR3 length equals 14 residues. Trimming removed 3 bases from V and 4 bases from J; junction bases left unmatched: 3. Per the germline V gene, CDR1 is LGHDT and CDR2 is YNNKEL (reference sequence). CDR3: CASSQTGGGYEQYF. The CDR3 DNA reads as TGTGCCAGCAGCCAGACAGGGGGCGGATACGAGCAGTACTTC.